Each of the 18 T cell receptor beta chains below was sequenced from the same sample in a study of radiation and T cells in renal cell carcinoma. Some clones are missing from TCRdb's copy, which holds only in-frame ones; the method was immunoSEQ multiplex PCR. The table lists 15,000 or so clones, approximately 51% of them singletons. Regarding treatment: 15 Gy SBRT to primary tumor, nephrectomy 4 weeks later. Here the sequenced sample was tumor tissue, taken from a patient whose treatment included radiotherapy and nephrectomy. Every receptor here comes from a woman in her sixties with renal cell carcinoma.

This chain's CDR3 is CASSHQLAGGYEQYF. CDR3 in DNA: TGTGCCAGCAGCCACCAACTAGCGGGAGGGTACGAGCAGTACTTC. The chain couples TRBV11-2 to TRBJ2-7; TRBD2 matches 13 bases. This CDR3 region has 15 residues. V lost 5 bases and J lost 4; bases outside the gene matches: 5. Germline V gives CDR1 SGHAT, CDR2 FQNNGV.

This chain joins TRBV15 and TRBJ2-5; 8 positions agree with TRBD2. CDR3 length equals 15 residues. Germline CDR1 is LNHNV and CDR2 is YYDKDF (reference sequence). J was trimmed by 3 bases and V by 0 bases; bases with no gene match: 3. CDR3 in DNA: TGTGCCACCAGCAGAGAACCAGCGGGGGAAGAGACCCAGTACTTC. It yields the protein CATSREPAGEETQYF. Full variable domain (outside the CDR3, taken from reference TRBV15 and TRBJ2-5): DAMVIQNPRYQVTQFGKPVTLSCSQTLNHNVMYWYQQKSSQAPKLLFHYYDKDFNNEADTPDNFQSRRPNTSFCFLDIRSPGLGDTAMYLCATSREPAGEETQYFGPGTRLLVL.

The CDR3 DNA reads TGCAGTGACTTGCGGGGGGAGACCCAGTACTTC. Its protein is CSDLRGETQYF. J is TRBJ2-5 and V is TRBV20-1; TRBD2 agrees at 7 bases. Germline lookup yields CDR1 DFQATT and CDR2 SNEGSKA (reference sequence). Trimming cost V 7 bases and J 5 bases; bases outside gene matches: 4. CDR3 size: 11 residues.

The chain links TRBV27 to TRBJ2-2; no definite D call. CDR1 and CDR2 (germline): MNHEY, SMNVEV (reference sequence). This CDR3 has 15 amino acids. V dropped 0 bases and J dropped 3 bases, with 8 bases sitting between them. This CDR3 reads CASSLSGSDTGELFF. The CDR3, as DNA: TGTGCCAGCAGTTTATCGGGGTCGGACACCGGGGAGCTGTTTTTT.

The V call is TRBV7-2, the J call TRBJ2-5, with 11 bases that match TRBD2. This CDR3 comprises 16 residues. After removal of 1 base from V and 1 base from J, the junction contained 2 bases not matched to a gene. The V gene's germline CDR1 is SGHTA and CDR2 FQGNSA. In DNA, the CDR3 is TGTGCCAGCAGCTTAGGGCTAGCGGGAGGCCAAGAGACCCAGTACTTC. This encodes CASSLGLAGGQETQYF.

This clone occurred a few times. This chain links TRBV30 with TRBJ2-7; 7 positions match TRBD1. Germline trimming cut 4 bases from V and 5 bases from J; bases unmatched to any gene: 8. The CDR3 runs 13 residues. Germline V gene lookup returns CDR1 GTSNPN and CDR2 SVGIG (reference sequence). CDR3 nucleotides: TGTGCCTGGACCAGGGGGATTAGGAACGAGCAGTACTTC. Its translation is CAWTRGIRNEQYF.

This clone was counted between two and nine times. The rearrangement uses TRBV5-6 and TRBJ2-2; no reliable D call. This CDR3 comprises 13 residues. Germline V gene data show CDR1 as SGHDT and CDR2 as YYEEEE. The V end lost 4 bases, the J end lost 6 bases, and 10 bases lay between the germline ends. The CDR3 DNA reads TGTGCCAGCAGCCTAGGGTTGGCCGGGGAGCTGTTTTTT. Translating it yields CASSLGLAGELFF.

The chain carries TRBV2 and TRBJ2-7, with D possibly matching TRBD1 (5 bases). The CDR3 is 15 residues long. Trimming left V 5 bases short and J 3 bases short, with 17 bases between. Germline V CDR1 and CDR2: SNHLY, FYNNEI. CDR3 region: CASSPPPFQGYEQYF. The DNA of the CDR3 is TGTGCCAGCAGTCCTCCCCCTTTTCAGGGCTACGAGCAGTACTTC.

This chain connects TRBV5-4 to TRBJ2-6; tentatively, D is TRBD1 (6 bases). Germline V CDR1 and CDR2: SGHNT, YYREEE (reference sequence). V was shortened by 6 bases and J by 0 bases, with 22 bases between the two germline ends. The CDR3 length is 19 residues. CDR3 sequence: CASTTPGHGPGSGANVLTF. CDR3 bases: TGTGCCAGCACGACTCCGGGACATGGGCCAGGCTCTGGGGCCAACGTCCTGACTTTC.

This clone was seen only a few times. J is TRBJ1-3 and V is TRBV6-5; D is perhaps TRBD1 (6 bases). Germline values: CDR1 MNHEY, CDR2 SVGAGI. V lost 0 bases, J lost 3 bases, and 9 bases lay in between. The CDR3 has 15 amino acids. The DNA for the CDR3 is TGTGCCAGCAGTTACTCGAGAGGGGGTGGAAACACCATATATTTT. Protein product: CASSYSRGGGNTIYF.

The table lists this clone with a count of one. V and J are TRBV5-3 and TRBJ2-1; 7 nucleotides align to TRBD2. TRBV5-3 falls under the ORF class, with uncertain function. V lost 1 base to trimming and J lost 4 bases; unmatched junction nucleotides: 8. The CDR3 covers 16 residues. CDR3 amino acids: CARSLRSSGLYNEQFF. CDR3 in DNA: TGTGCCAGAAGCTTGAGGTCTAGCGGACTATACAATGAGCAGTTCTTC.

This clone turned up a few times. The gene calls are TRBV6-5 and TRBJ2-5; tentatively, D is TRBD1 (6 bases). The germline V gene has CDR1 MNHEY and CDR2 SVGAGI. CDR3 size: 14 residues. V was shortened by 5 bases and J by 2 bases, with 12 bases between the two germline ends. The CDR3, as DNA: TGTGCCAGCAGTATACGGACAGCACAAGAGACCCAGTACTTC. It translates to CASSIRTAQETQYF.

In its sample, this clone ranks as medium-sized. The J gene is TRBJ1-1, the V gene TRBV27, with 8 nucleotides matching TRBD1. V shed 5 bases, J shed 11 bases, and the junction held 10 bases outside the gene matches. CDR3 length: 13 residues. Per the germline V gene, CDR1 is MNHEY and CDR2 is SMNVEV (reference sequence). The CDR3 is CASSPMQGAVAFF. The CDR3 coding sequence is TGTGCCAGCAGTCCCATGCAGGGGGCAGTGGCTTTCTTT.

The chain is built from TRBV9 and TRBJ1-3; the D gene is possibly TRBD1 (5 bases). CDR3 length: 17 residues. Between the trimmed V and J ends, which lost 4 bases and 4 bases, there was a span of 21 bases. Germline values: CDR1 SGDLS, CDR2 YYNGEE. CDR3 sequence (DNA): TGTGCCAGCAGCCTCCGGGACCCCAGAGCCTCAGGAAACACCATATATTTT. Protein product: CASSLRDPRASGNTIYF.

This clone appeared a few times. One end of the junction does not line up with germline, which may come from a read error. The chain uses TRBV7-7 and TRBJ1-1; D gene uncertain. Germline V CDR1 and CDR2: SSHAT, FNYEAQ (reference sequence). This CDR3 contains 13 residues. The CDR3 region is CASRLGENTEAFF. Written as DNA, the CDR3 is TGTGCTAGCAGGCTAGGAGAGAACACTGAAGCTTTCTTT.

The table lists this clone with a few counts. This chain joins TRBV9 and TRBJ1-2; D not certain. Trimming pared 4 bases from V and 2 bases from J, leaving 12 bases between. CDR1 and CDR2 from the germline V gene are SGDLS and YYNGEE. The CDR3 is made up of 14 amino acids. As DNA, the CDR3 is TGTGCCAGCAGCCCCCGCAGAGAAAACTATGGCTACACCTTC. This translates into CASSPRRENYGYTF.

As DNA, the CDR3 is TGTGCCAGCAGTTACGGTGGGGGCCTTCGACTGAGCTACACCTTC. This encodes CASSYGGGLRLSYTF. The chain joins TRBV6-5 to TRBJ1-2; D perhaps matches TRBD1 (6 bases). This CDR3 comprises 15 residues. The germline CDR1 and CDR2 sequences are MNHEY and SVGAGI. The V gene lost 2 bases and the J gene lost 9 bases, with 19 bases spanning the gap.

This clone was found a few times. The gene calls are TRBV6-1 and TRBJ2-7; D not certain. Germline CDR1 is MNHNS and CDR2 is SASEGT. The CDR3 sequence is 14 residues long. The ends were cut back, 2 bases at V and 0 bases at J, with 8 bases in the middle. The CDR3 sequence is CASSEMESSYEQYF. The CDR3 region has the DNA TGTGCCAGCAGTGAAATGGAGAGCTCCTACGAGCAGTACTTC.